This paragraph reports one T cell receptor (beta chain). Its antigen remains unidentified. Sequencing used immunoSEQ v3. Profiled with immunoSEQ multiplex PCR; TCRdb holds only in-frame clones, not every one. The repertoire holds fewer than 65,000 clones, 81% seen once, with nearly 3% in the top ten. This entry comes from a study of TIL therapy for anti-PD-1-resistant metastatic lung cancer. About the study: Patients then received nivolumab; progressors got lymphodepletion, TIL and IL-2. Most patients had lung adenocarcinoma; a handful of tumors were EGFR-mutant, two ALK-rearranged; half smoked currently or formerly. Study outcomes and limitations: Infused TIL clonotypes partially replaced the baseline blood repertoire, then decayed over months.

There are 17 residues in the CDR3. The V segment lost 10 bases and the J segment 0 bases; nucleotides outside the gene matches: 16. The germline V gene encodes CDR1 LNHDA and CDR2 SQIVND (reference sequence). Time point specified: pre-treatment sample, taken before nivolumab and TIL therapy. The sequencing used blood, collected at baseline. This chain joins TRBV19 and TRBJ2-3, with TRBD1 identical over 7 bases. The clonotype comes from a person aged 25-79 years with non-small cell lung cancer. The CDR3, as DNA: TGTGCCACCTGCTTCCTGCATTCGGGACAGAGCACAGATACGCAGTATTTT. This codes for CATCFLHSGQSTDTQYF.